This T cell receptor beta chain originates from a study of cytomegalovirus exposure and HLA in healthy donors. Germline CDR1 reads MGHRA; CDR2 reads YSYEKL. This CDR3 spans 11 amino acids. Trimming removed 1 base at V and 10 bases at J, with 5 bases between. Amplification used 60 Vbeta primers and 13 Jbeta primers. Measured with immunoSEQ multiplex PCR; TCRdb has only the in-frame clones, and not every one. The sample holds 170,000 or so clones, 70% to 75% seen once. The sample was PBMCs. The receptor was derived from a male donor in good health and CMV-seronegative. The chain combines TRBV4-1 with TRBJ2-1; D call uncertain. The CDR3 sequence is CASSQVREQFF. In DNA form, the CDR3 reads TGCGCCAGCAGCCAAGTCAGGGAGCAGTTCTTC.